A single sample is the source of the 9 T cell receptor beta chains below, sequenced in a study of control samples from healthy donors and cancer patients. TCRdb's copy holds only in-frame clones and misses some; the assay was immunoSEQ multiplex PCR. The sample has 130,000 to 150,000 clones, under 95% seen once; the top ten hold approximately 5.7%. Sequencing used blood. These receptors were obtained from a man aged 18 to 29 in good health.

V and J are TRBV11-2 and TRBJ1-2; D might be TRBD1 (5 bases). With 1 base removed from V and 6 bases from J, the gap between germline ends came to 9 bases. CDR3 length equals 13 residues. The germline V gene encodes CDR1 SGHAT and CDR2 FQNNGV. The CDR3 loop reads CASSLGGANGYTF. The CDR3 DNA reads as TGTGCCAGCAGCTTAGGTGGGGCCAATGGCTACACCTTC. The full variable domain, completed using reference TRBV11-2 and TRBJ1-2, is EAGVAQSPRYKIIEKRQSVAFWCNPISGHATLYWYQQILGQGPKLLIQFQNNGVVDDSQLPKDRFSAERLKGVDSTLKIQPAKLEDSAVYLCASSLGGANGYTFGSGTRLTVV.

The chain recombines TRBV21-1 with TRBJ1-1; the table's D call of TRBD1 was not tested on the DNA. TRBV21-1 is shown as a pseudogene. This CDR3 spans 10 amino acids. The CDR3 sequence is CATGNTEAFF. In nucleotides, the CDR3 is TGTGCCACAGGGAACACTGAAGCTTTCTTT.

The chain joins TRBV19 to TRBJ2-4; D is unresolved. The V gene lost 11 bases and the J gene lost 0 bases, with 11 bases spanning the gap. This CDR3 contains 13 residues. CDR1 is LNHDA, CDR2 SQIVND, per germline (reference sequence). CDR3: CAALPVAKNIQYF. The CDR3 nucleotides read TGTGCCGCCCTACCGGTAGCCAAAAACATTCAGTACTTC.

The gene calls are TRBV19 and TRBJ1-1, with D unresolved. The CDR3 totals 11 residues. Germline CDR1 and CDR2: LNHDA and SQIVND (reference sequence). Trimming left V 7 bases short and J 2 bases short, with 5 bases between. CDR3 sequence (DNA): TGTGCCAGTATAGGAAACACTGAAGCTTTCTTT. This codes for CASIGNTEAFF. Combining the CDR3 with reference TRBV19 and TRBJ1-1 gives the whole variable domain DGGITQSPKYLFRKEGQNVTLSCEQNLNHDAMYWYRQDPGQGLRLIYYSQIVNDFQKGDIAEGYSVSREKKESFPLTVTSAQKNPTAFYLCASIGNTEAFFGQGTRLTVV.

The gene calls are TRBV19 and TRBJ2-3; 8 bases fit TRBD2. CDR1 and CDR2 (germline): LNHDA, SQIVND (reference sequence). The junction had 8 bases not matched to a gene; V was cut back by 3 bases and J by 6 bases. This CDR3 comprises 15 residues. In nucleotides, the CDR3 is TGTGCCAGTAGTATCCGAGCGGGGGCAGGGGATACGCAGTATTTT. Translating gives CASSIRAGAGDTQYF. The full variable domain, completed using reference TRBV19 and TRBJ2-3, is DGGITQSPKYLFRKEGQNVTLSCEQNLNHDAMYWYRQDPGQGLRLIYYSQIVNDFQKGDIAEGYSVSREKKESFPLTVTSAQKNPTAFYLCASSIRAGAGDTQYFGPGTRLTVL.

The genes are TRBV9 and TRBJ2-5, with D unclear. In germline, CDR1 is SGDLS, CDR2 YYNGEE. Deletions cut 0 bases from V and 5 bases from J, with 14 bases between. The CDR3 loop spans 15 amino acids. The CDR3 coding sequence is TGTGCCAGCAGCGTAGCTAGTGTTCTGCCCGAGACCCAGTACTTC. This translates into CASSVASVLPETQYF.

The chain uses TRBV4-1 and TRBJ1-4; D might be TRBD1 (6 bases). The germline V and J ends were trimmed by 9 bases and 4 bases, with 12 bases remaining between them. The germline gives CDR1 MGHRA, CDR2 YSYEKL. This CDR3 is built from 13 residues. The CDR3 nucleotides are TGCGCCAGTTCTGACAGGATTAATGAAAAACTGTTTTTT. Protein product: CASSDRINEKLFF.

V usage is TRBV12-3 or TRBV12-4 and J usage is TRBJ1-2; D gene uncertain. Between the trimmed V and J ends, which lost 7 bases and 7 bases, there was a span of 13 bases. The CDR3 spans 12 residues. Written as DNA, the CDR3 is TGTGCCAGCACCGAAAGCGGTCGTGGCTACACCTTC. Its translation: CASTESGRGYTF.

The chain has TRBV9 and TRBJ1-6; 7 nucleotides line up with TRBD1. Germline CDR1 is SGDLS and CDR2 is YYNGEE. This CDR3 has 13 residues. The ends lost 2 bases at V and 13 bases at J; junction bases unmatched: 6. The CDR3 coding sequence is TGTGCCAGCAGCGTGGGGACAGAATCTCCCCTCCACTTT. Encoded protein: CASSVGTESPLHF.